Following are 15 T cell receptor beta chains from one sample sequenced in a study of shared clonotypes between healthy human individuals. Naive CD8 cells, CD45RO-negative and positively selected for CCR7, excluded terminally differentiated effector memory CD45RA+ cells. Assay: immunoSEQ multiplex PCR; the TCRdb copy retains only in-frame clones and omits some. This sample has millions of clones, with under 95% found just once. The sequenced sample was naive CD8+ T cells from PBMCs. The receptors stem from a man aged 18 to 35 in good health. Some clones in this sample may be carry-over from other donors' samples.

The V gene is TRBV28, the J gene TRBJ2-2; TRBD2 is a possible D gene (5 bases). The germline CDR1 and CDR2 sequences are MDHEN and SYDVKM. The CDR3 loop spans 13 amino acids. V lost 6 bases and J lost 6, with 11 bases in between. CDR3 in DNA: TGTGCCAGCAGCCCCCTGCGGGCCGGGGAGCTGTTTTTT. Amino acids: CASSPLRAGELFF.

This chain joins TRBV10-3 and TRBJ2-3; the D is unclear. This CDR3 has 17 amino acids. V lost 0 bases and J 0 bases, leaving 13 bases between the germline ends. Germline V CDR1 and CDR2: ENHRY, SYGVKD. CDR3 loop: CAISESLAKPSTDTQYF. Written as DNA, the CDR3 is TGTGCCATCAGTGAGTCTTTGGCTAAACCTAGCACAGATACGCAGTATTTT.

The CDR3 sequence is CASRLGLAGDPGELFF. CDR3 nucleotide sequence: TGTGCCAGCAGACTGGGACTAGCGGGAGACCCCGGGGAGCTGTTTTTT. The chain has TRBV5-4 and TRBJ2-2; TRBD2 aligns across 14 bases. CDR3 length equals 16 residues. With V trimmed by 5 bases and J by 6 bases, 6 bases remained unmatched. Germline V CDR1 and CDR2: SGHNT, YYREEE (reference sequence).

The gene calls are TRBV5-1 and TRBJ2-7; D possibly corresponds to TRBD1 (6 bases). CDR1 SGHRS and CDR2 YFSETQ come from the germline V gene. The CDR3 sequence is 14 residues long. The V end lost 7 bases, the J end lost 5 bases, and 19 bases lay between the germline ends. The CDR3 loop is CASDSGTRGDEQYF. In nucleotides, the CDR3 is TGCGCCAGCGACTCCGGGACAAGGGGCGACGAGCAGTACTTC.

The chain has TRBV6-5 and TRBJ2-7, with TRBD1 identical over 9 bases. The junction had 7 bases not matched to a gene; V was cut back by 6 bases and J by 4 bases. The CDR3 totals 14 residues. Germline-derived CDR1 and CDR2 are MNHEY and SVGAGI. CDR3 DNA sequence: TGTGCCAGCAGCGAGGGACAGGGAGGATACGAGCAGTACTTC. Translated: CASSEGQGGYEQYF.

The chain is built from TRBV11-2 and TRBJ2-2, with D possibly TRBD1 on 7 matching bases. The CDR3 runs 17 residues. Trimming stripped 4 bases from V and 2 bases from J, with 17 bases between. CDR1 and CDR2 from the germline V gene are SGHAT and FQNNGV. The CDR3 protein is CASSSVAGGGNTGELFF. CDR3 in DNA: TGTGCCAGCAGCTCCGTGGCAGGGGGAGGTAACACCGGGGAGCTGTTTTTT.

Note on this clone: The sample carries other DNA sequences with the same CDR3. This chain uses TRBV7-9 with TRBJ2-7; the D is unclear. The ends were cut back, 5 bases at V and 0 bases at J, with 11 bases in the middle. Per the germline V gene, CDR1 is SEHNR and CDR2 is FQNEAQ (reference sequence). There are 14 residues in the CDR3. CDR3 region: CASSPGPGSYEQYF. CDR3 nucleotide sequence: TGTGCCAGCAGCCCCGGACCTGGCTCCTACGAGCAGTACTTC.

The J gene is TRBJ2-7, the V gene TRBV18; D uncertain. Trimming stripped 6 bases from V and 0 bases from J, with 6 bases between. Germline lookup yields CDR1 KGHSH and CDR2 LQKENI. This CDR3 spans 12 amino acids. DNA for the CDR3: TGTGCCAGCTCTCTCTACTCCTACGAGCAGTACTTC. It translates to CASSLYSYEQYF. The complete variable domain, with remaining parts taken from reference TRBV18 and TRBJ2-7, reads NAGVMQNPRHLVRRRGQEARLRCSPMKGHSHVYWYRQLPEEGLKFMVYLQKENIIDESGMPKERFSAEFPKEGPSILRIQQVVRGDSAAYFCASSLYSYEQYFGPGTRLTVT.

J is TRBJ2-1 and V is TRBV7-2; a possible D gene is TRBD1 (7 bases). Trimming took 5 bases from V and 9 from J, leaving 20 bases between them. This CDR3 is 15 amino acids long. Germline V gene lookup returns CDR1 SGHTA and CDR2 FQGNSA. In DNA, the CDR3 is TGTGCCAGCAGCCCACGGACAGGAGGGAAAGCTGAGCAGTTCTTC. Amino acid sequence: CASSPRTGGKAEQFF.

V gene TRBV19 combines with J gene TRBJ2-1; the match to TRBD2 covers 10 bases. V was pared by 4 bases and J by 5 bases, with 2 bases of the junction left unmatched. The germline gives CDR1 LNHDA, CDR2 SQIVND (reference sequence). The CDR3 loop spans 14 amino acids. DNA of the CDR3: TGTGCCAGTAGTACTAGCGGGAGCCACAATGAGCAGTTCTTC. Encoded protein: CASSTSGSHNEQFF. Full variable domain (outside the CDR3, taken from reference TRBV19 and TRBJ2-1): DGGITQSPKYLFRKEGQNVTLSCEQNLNHDAMYWYRQDPGQGLRLIYYSQIVNDFQKGDIAEGYSVSREKKESFPLTVTSAQKNPTAFYLCASSTSGSHNEQFFGPGTRLTVL.

This rearrangement joins TRBV5-1 to TRBJ2-7; D perhaps matches TRBD1 (6 bases). The V end was cut by 1 base, the J end by 2 bases, with 13 bases between. The V gene's germline CDR1 is SGHRS and CDR2 YFSETQ. The CDR3 sequence is 15 residues long. DNA of the CDR3: TGCGCCAGCAGCTTGTCAGGGGACACCACCTACGAGCAGTACTTC. It codes for CASSLSGDTTYEQYF.

A single count supports this clone. The V gene is TRBV30, the J gene TRBJ1-5, with D perhaps TRBD1 (5 bases). The CDR3 contains 15 residues. Trimming shortened V by 0 bases and J by 1 base, and 10 bases separated the two germline ends. The germline CDR1 and CDR2 sequences are GTSNPN and SVGIG (reference sequence). The CDR3 DNA reads as TGTGCCTGGAGTGTACTGAGGGGCAGCAATCAGCCCCAGCATTTT. It encodes CAWSVLRGSNQPQHF.

The chain links TRBV27 to TRBJ1-3; perhaps TRBD1 as D (5 bases). CDR3 length: 14 residues. The germline CDR1 and CDR2 sequences are MNHEY and SMNVEV (reference sequence). Trimming pared 6 bases from V and 0 bases from J, leaving 9 bases between. The CDR3 DNA reads TGTGCCAGCAGCACAGGTTCCTCTGGAAACACCATATATTTT. Amino acids: CASSTGSSGNTIYF.

This clone has just one count. The V and J genes are TRBV19 and TRBJ2-1, with D perhaps TRBD2 (7 bases). Germline CDR1 reads LNHDA; CDR2 reads SQIVND (reference sequence). V was cut by 5 bases and J by 8 bases, with 25 bases left in between. The CDR3 extends over 17 amino acids. CDR3 DNA sequence: TGTGCCAGTAGTTTTTCCCCCTTGGGGGGGCTAGGGGATGAGCAGTTCTTC. This translates into CASSFSPLGGLGDEQFF.

The chain uses TRBV7-9 and TRBJ2-3, with D possibly TRBD2 on 6 matching bases. V lost 6 bases and J 0 bases, leaving 13 bases between the germline ends. Germline assignment: CDR1 SEHNR and CDR2 FQNEAQ (reference sequence). This CDR3 comprises 15 residues. CDR3 sequence (DNA): TGTGCCAGCAGGAGCGGGTACTCTAGCACAGATACGCAGTATTTT. It encodes CASRSGYSSTDTQYF. The complete variable domain, with remaining parts taken from reference TRBV7-9 and TRBJ2-3, reads DTGVSQNPRHKITKRGQNVTFRCDPISEHNRLYWYRQTLGQGPEFLTYFQNEAQLEKSRLLSDRFSAERPKGSFSTLEIQRTEQGDSAMYLCASRSGYSSTDTQYFGPGTRLTVL.